This T cell receptor beta chain was recorded in a study of cytomegalovirus exposure and HLA in healthy donors. Study results and limitations: One later analysis, an examination of the approximately 120 validation repertoires, found that first-cohort TCR clusters tended to co-occur in them. Three chains tied to CMV proved CMV antigen-specific in vitro. Listed as cytomegalovirus-associated were 150 or so TCR beta chains.

Sequenced by immunoSEQ multiplex PCR; TCRdb stores in-frame clones only, minus some. The sample has about 190,000 clones, 80% to 85% seen once. The donors were part of the validation cohort of some 120 subjects. That cohort was separate from the first cohort, which comprised fewer than 800 subjects. Details on this clone: Its target is unknown.

The CDR3 length is 15 residues. V shed 7 bases and J 3 bases; nucleotides not matched to a gene: 8. Germline loops: CDR1 MNHNS, CDR2 SASEGT. The rearrangement links TRBV6-1 to TRBJ2-1; 8 bases map to TRBD1. Source material: PBMCs. The TCR was taken from a young woman in good health and CMV-seropositive. CDR3 loop: CASKRQGRGYNEQFF. In DNA, the CDR3 is TGTGCCAGCAAACGACAGGGGAGAGGCTACAATGAGCAGTTCTTC.